The subject of this entry is one TCR beta chain. The sample originates from a study of T cell changes during pregnancy in multiple sclerosis. Sequenced by immunoSEQ multiplex PCR; TCRdb stores in-frame clones only, minus some. The sample lists approximately 30,000 clones, roughly nine tenths occurring once. Per germline, CDR1 SGHRS and CDR2 YFSETQ. The V and J ends lost 5 bases and 1 base, in that order; junction bases with no gene match: 7. This CDR3 comprises 18 residues. The sequencing here drew on CD8+ T cells from peripheral blood mononuclear cells, taken in the third trimester of pregnancy. The chain couples TRBV5-1 to TRBJ2-3, with 16 bases that match TRBD2. The sequence was collected from a female donor with multiple sclerosis, enrolled in a pregnancy study. Here the CDR3 DNA reads TGCGCCAGCAGGAAGGGGACTAGCGGGGGGGCTGGCACAGATACGCAGTATTTT. Its protein product is CASRKGTSGGAGTDTQYF.